This passage covers 27 T cell receptor beta chains from one sample sequenced in a study of regulatory T cells in long-lasting Graves disease (dated by TCRdb to the early 2020s). The library was produced with multiplex PCR. The listed sequencing device is Illumina HiSeq 4000. iRepertoire HTBI primers and Arm-PCR amplification of CDR3 regions were used to construct TCR beta libraries. TCRdb cleaned the public reads at Q25 with fastp, built clones with MiXCR and kept in-frame beta chains. Each entry merges the rows of one CDR3 protein and shows their most common DNA and genes. The table for this sample lists 400,000 to 450,000 distinct CDR3 sequences; 15% of them were counted only once. The top ten hold around 15% of the sample. This specimen's time point label, per the study, means: newly diagnosed GD, antithyroid drugs for less than 3 months. For both TCR sequencing and RNA sequencing, RNA was extracted from PBMCs using TRIzol.

Another study also made use of these data, one on T cells in Graves' hyperthyroidism and ophthalmopathy.

The sequences come from peripheral blood mononuclear cells (PBMCs), collected at new diagnosis, from a patient treated with antithyroid drugs. The receptors were sampled from a woman aged 25 to 39 with Graves disease. Donor details come from another sample of the same person, matched by shared clones.

The chain employs TRBV27 and TRBJ2-2; possible D gene TRBD2, 6 bases. Trimming removed 6 bases from V and 5 bases from J, with 19 bases in between. CDR3 size: 16 residues. The germline CDR1 and CDR2 sequences are MNHEY and SMNVEV (reference sequence). Written as DNA, the CDR3 is TGTGCCAGCAGCCAACTACCGGGACTGGAGACCGGGGAGCTGTTTTTT. Translation gives CASSQLPGLETGELFF.

The genes are TRBV12-3 or TRBV12-4 and TRBJ1-6, with 7 bases fitting TRBD1. The CDR3 extends over 15 amino acids. The ends lost 6 bases at V and 7 bases at J; junction bases unmatched: 9. CDR3 nucleotides: TGTGCCAGCAGCCCATACAGGGGAGGGAATTCACCCCTCCACTTT. Translated: CASSPYRGGNSPLHF.

This clonotype came up a few times. The chain is built from TRBV6-1 and TRBJ2-1; D not certain. The J call may be incorrect, as the DNA end agrees better with TRBJ2-7. The CDR3 runs to 10 residues. The V gene's germline CDR1 is MNHNS and CDR2 SASEGT. The chain's CDR3 is CASSEWVQYF. CDR3 in DNA: TGTGCCAGCAGTGAGTGGGTGCAGTACTTC.

The sample holds many counts of this clonotype. The genes are TRBV11-2 and TRBJ2-3; 8 bases are shared with TRBD2. Per the germline V gene, CDR1 is SGHAT and CDR2 is FQNNGV. The CDR3 has 16 amino acids. The ends lost 1 base at V and 3 bases at J; junction bases unmatched: 6. CDR3: CASSLAAKRGTDTQYF. The CDR3 coding sequence is TGTGCCAGCAGCTTAGCCGCTAAGCGGGGGACAGATACGCAGTATTTT.

This clonotype appeared a few times. The chain links TRBV10-1 to TRBJ2-3; D is undetermined. The CDR3 totals 14 residues. Germline V gene data show CDR1 as WNHNN and CDR2 as SYGVQD (reference sequence). Trimming left V 4 bases short and J 5 bases short, with 13 bases between. In DNA form, the CDR3 reads TGCGCCAGCAGTGTCACTCAGCCCCAAGATACGCAGTATTTT. Its protein product is CASSVTQPQDTQYF.

This rearrangement joins TRBV28 to TRBJ2-1; D is perhaps TRBD2 (6 bases). Germline CDR1 MDHEN, CDR2 SYDVKM. This CDR3 region has 15 residues. Deletions cut 5 bases from V and 7 bases from J, with 18 bases between. The CDR3 DNA is TGTGCCAGCAGTGAAGTCGAGCGGGCCGGGAATGAGCAGTTCTTC. Translating it yields CASSEVERAGNEQFF.

This clonotype was detected only a few times. The chain joins TRBV28 to TRBJ1-2; D is unclear. This CDR3 spans 14 amino acids. CDR1 is MDHEN, CDR2 SYDVKM, per germline. V dropped 3 bases and J dropped 8 bases, with 16 bases sitting between them. CDR3 DNA sequence: TGTGCCAGCAGTTTTTCCGGGCCGGTTATGGGCTACACCTTC. It translates to CASSFSGPVMGYTF.

This clonotype was seen at least ten times. V gene TRBV2 combines with J gene TRBJ2-7, with 10 bases identical to TRBD1. The CDR3 has 15 residues. V was pared by 7 bases and J by 0 bases, with 6 bases of the junction left unmatched. Germline lookup yields CDR1 SNHLY and CDR2 FYNNEI. CDR3 loop: CASTLTGGISYEQYF. The CDR3 nucleotides read TGTGCCAGCACCCTGACAGGGGGCATCTCCTACGAGCAGTACTTC.

This clonotype was seen repeatedly, ten times or more. The chain carries TRBV28 and TRBJ2-5, with a weak D call TRBD2 (5 bases). This CDR3 has 12 amino acids. V lost 8 bases and J 3 bases, leaving 10 bases between the germline ends. Per the germline V gene, CDR1 is MDHEN and CDR2 is SYDVKM. As DNA, the CDR3 is TGTGCCAGCCGTACTAGGGAAGAGACCCAGTACTTC. Translating it yields CASRTREETQYF.

This clonotype was seen only a few times. The V and J genes are TRBV11-3 and TRBJ2-7, with 14 bases identical to TRBD2. V was pared by 3 bases and J by 1 base, with 5 bases of the junction left unmatched. This CDR3 has 17 amino acids. Germline values: CDR1 SGHNT, CDR2 YENEEA. As DNA, the CDR3 is TGTGCCAGCAGCTTGGGACTAGCGGGAGTTGGGTCCTACGAGCAGTACTTC. Amino acids: CASSLGLAGVGSYEQYF.

The V and J genes are TRBV14 and TRBJ2-2, with D perhaps matching TRBD2 (5 bases). Germline V lookup: CDR1 SGHDN, CDR2 FVKESK. The CDR3 spans 17 residues. V was cut by 1 base and J by 5 bases, with 17 bases left in between. This chain's CDR3 is CASSQGRGRRRTGELFF. In nucleotides, the CDR3 is TGTGCCAGCAGCCAAGGTAGAGGTAGACGGAGGACCGGGGAGCTGTTTTTT.

This clonotype occurred many times. This chain uses TRBV11-3 with TRBJ1-1; D is unresolved. This CDR3 spans 14 amino acids. CDR1 is SGHNT and CDR2 is YENEEA in the germline V gene. The V end lost 0 bases, the J end lost 3 bases, and 8 bases lay between the germline ends. The CDR3 reads CASSLEGYYTEAFF. As DNA, the CDR3 is TGTGCCAGCAGCTTAGAAGGGTATTACACTGAAGCTTTCTTT.

The chain links TRBV7-9 to TRBJ1-1; D perhaps matches TRBD1 (6 bases). The CDR3 is made up of 18 amino acids. V lost 5 bases, J lost 0 bases, and 22 bases lay in between. Germline V gene data show CDR1 as SEHNR and CDR2 as FQNEAQ (reference sequence). In DNA, the CDR3 is TGTGCCAGCAGCCATAGAAGGGAGTACGGGACAATGAACACTGAAGCTTTCTTT. As protein: CASSHRREYGTMNTEAFF.

A few counts support this clonotype. The V call is TRBV7-2, the J call TRBJ2-2, with D possibly TRBD1 on 5 matching bases. Trimming stripped 3 bases from V and 7 bases from J, with 12 bases between. The CDR3 is made up of 14 amino acids. The germline gives CDR1 SGHTA, CDR2 FQGNSA. CDR3 DNA sequence: TGTGCCAGCAGCTTCAGGGTTTCGGGCGGGGAGCTGTTTTTT. Translating gives CASSFRVSGGELFF. Looking up the rest from reference TRBV7-2 and TRBJ2-2 gives the full variable domain: GAGVSQSPSNKVTEKGKDVELRCDPISGHTALYWYRQSLGQGLEFLIYFQGNSAPDKSGLPSDRFSAERTGGSVSTLTIQRTQQEDSAVYLCASSFRVSGGELFFGEGSRLTVL.

The chain carries TRBV5-1 and TRBJ2-7; 7 bases line up with TRBD1. The CDR3 contains 14 residues. Germline CDR1 SGHRS, CDR2 YFSETQ. V gave up 1 base and J gave up 5 bases; unmatched junction bases: 6. CDR3 DNA: TGCGCCAGCAGCTTGTTAAGGGGGCAGAACGAGCAGTACTTC. It is translated as CASSLLRGQNEQYF.

This clonotype was recorded at least ten times. This chain links TRBV10-2 with TRBJ1-1; D not resolved. The CDR3 runs 14 residues. The V and J ends lost 6 bases and 6 bases respectively, with 17 bases between them. Germline CDR1 WSHSY, CDR2 SAAADI. The CDR3 nucleotides read TGCGCCAGCAGGGATCTAAGGAGAAACCCTGAAGCTTTCTTT. Its protein product is CASRDLRRNPEAFF.

This clonotype was seen repeatedly, ten times or more. The V call is TRBV11-2, the J call TRBJ2-5; the D is unclear. Germline-derived CDR1 and CDR2 are SGHAT and FQNNGV. The CDR3 loop spans 15 amino acids. V was clipped by 5 bases and J by 1 base, with 14 bases between them. The CDR3: CASSPSFTPQETQYF. CDR3 bases: TGTGCCAGCAGCCCCAGCTTCACCCCCCAAGAGACCCAGTACTTC.

In its sample, this clonotype was seen many times. V gene TRBV29-1 combines with J gene TRBJ2-5; D call uncertain. The CDR3 is made up of 12 amino acids. Trimming cost V 8 bases and J 0 bases, with 10 bases left between them. Looked up from germline, CDR1 is SQVTM and CDR2 is ANQGSEA. The CDR3 DNA follows: TGCAGCATTGGGCAGAACCAAGAGACCCAGTACTTC. It encodes CSIGQNQETQYF.

A word on this clonotype: Given a much more abundant clone one base away, this may be a read error. The chain has TRBV6-1 and TRBJ1-1; possible D gene TRBD1, 5 bases. The CDR3 loop spans 13 amino acids. Germline CDR1 and CDR2: MNHNS and SASEGT. CDR3 amino acids: CTTKGGQNTEAFF. As DNA, the CDR3 is TGTACCACAAAGGGCGGACAGAACACTGAAGCTTTCTTT.

In this sample, this clonotype turned up many times. The chain has TRBV4-2 and TRBJ1-5, with a tentative D call TRBD1 (5 bases). CDR1 LGHNA and CDR2 YNFKEQ come from the germline V gene. The CDR3 is 16 residues long. V was pared by 0 bases and J by 0 bases, with 9 bases between. This chain's CDR3 is CASSQDGGSSNQPQHF. The CDR3 bases are TGTGCCAGCAGCCAAGATGGGGGATCTAGCAATCAGCCCCAGCATTTT.

This chain uses TRBV29-1 with TRBJ2-5, with 8 bases that match TRBD1. Germline V gene lookup returns CDR1 SQVTM and CDR2 ANQGSEA. The length of the CDR3 is 15 residues. Unmatched junction bases numbered 15, after V lost 3 bases and J lost 9 bases. Written as DNA, the CDR3 is TGCAGCGTTGATGCTGCGGACAGGGCCCTCGTGGCCCAGTACTTC. Protein product: CSVDAADRALVAQYF.

This clonotype was detected a few times. V and J are TRBV10-3 and TRBJ2-2; D unresolved. The V end was cut by 6 bases, the J end by 0 bases, with 8 bases between. The CDR3 contains 14 residues. Per the germline V gene, CDR1 is ENHRY and CDR2 is SYGVKD. The CDR3 reads CAISGRSNTGELFF. The CDR3 DNA is TGTGCCATCAGCGGACGGTCGAACACCGGGGAGCTGTTTTTT.

The chain combines TRBV3-1 with TRBJ1-2; no clear D. The CDR3 consists of 18 residues. V shed 0 bases and J shed 0 bases, with 17 bases lying between them. The germline V gene has CDR1 LGHDT and CDR2 YNNKEL (reference sequence). CDR3 DNA: TGTGCCAGCAGCCAAGATCGTAGGTCCCGAGCGGCTAACTATGGCTACACCTTC. Its protein is CASSQDRRSRAANYGYTF. Variable domain in full (rest from reference TRBV3-1 and TRBJ1-2): DTAVSQTPKYLVTQMGNDKSIKCEQNLGHDTMYWYKQDSKKFLKIMFSYNNKELIINETVPNRFSPKSPDKAHLNLHINSLELGDSAVYFCASSQDRRSRAANYGYTFGSGTRLTVV.

This clonotype was picked up many times. The V call is TRBV30, the J call TRBJ2-3, with D perhaps matching TRBD2 (5 bases). V dropped 4 bases and J dropped 3 bases, with 11 bases sitting between them. This CDR3 spans 13 amino acids. CDR1 GTSNPN and CDR2 SVGIG come from the germline V gene (reference sequence). CDR3 loop: CAWTRGVTDTQYF. In DNA, the CDR3 is TGTGCCTGGACACGGGGAGTGACAGATACGCAGTATTTT.

This clonotype was found once. Possible read error: a much larger clone is one base away. V gene TRBV20-1 combines with J gene TRBJ2-5; TRBD2 agrees at 10 bases. Germline V CDR1 and CDR2: DFQATT, SNEGSKA (reference sequence). The CDR3 has 15 amino acids. V trimming: 7 bases; J trimming: 11 bases; junction bases outside the gene matches: 19. The CDR3 nucleotides read TGCAGTGTCATAGCGGGGGGACATCTCAACAATGAGCAGTACTTC. Translation: CSVIAGGHLNNEQYF.

This clonotype was detected many times. The chain has TRBV5-6 and TRBJ2-7; 8 bases line up with TRBD1. The J segment lost 4 bases and the V segment lost 4 bases, leaving 13 bases of the junction unmatched. The CDR3 is 16 residues long. The germline V gene encodes CDR1 SGHDT and CDR2 YYEEEE. CDR3 loop: CASSADGWTGSYEQYF. CDR3 DNA sequence: TGTGCCAGCAGCGCGGACGGGTGGACAGGGTCGTACGAGCAGTACTTC.

The table lists this clonotype with many counts. The chain combines TRBV12-3 or TRBV12-4 with TRBJ1-1; 8 bases are a match to TRBD1. V was pared by 6 bases and J by 5 bases, with 8 bases of the junction left unmatched. This CDR3 is 14 amino acids long. CDR3 loop: CASSVRGLGTEAFF. CDR3 DNA sequence: TGTGCCAGCAGCGTCAGGGGGCTTGGTACTGAAGCTTTCTTT.